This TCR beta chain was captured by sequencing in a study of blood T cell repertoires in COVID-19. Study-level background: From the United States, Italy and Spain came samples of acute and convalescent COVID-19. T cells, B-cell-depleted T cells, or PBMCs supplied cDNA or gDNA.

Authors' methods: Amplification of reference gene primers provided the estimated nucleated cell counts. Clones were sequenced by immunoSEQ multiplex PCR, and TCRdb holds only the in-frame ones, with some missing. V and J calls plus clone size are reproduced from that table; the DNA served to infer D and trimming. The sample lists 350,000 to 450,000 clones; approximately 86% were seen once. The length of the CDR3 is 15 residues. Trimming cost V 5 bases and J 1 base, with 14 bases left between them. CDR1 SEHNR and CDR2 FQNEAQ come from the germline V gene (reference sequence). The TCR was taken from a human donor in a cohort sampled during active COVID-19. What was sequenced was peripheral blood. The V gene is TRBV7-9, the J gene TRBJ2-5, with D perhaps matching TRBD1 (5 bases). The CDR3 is CASSRVQGPQETQYF. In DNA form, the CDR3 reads TGTGCCAGCAGCCGAGTGCAGGGCCCCCAAGAGACCCAGTACTTC. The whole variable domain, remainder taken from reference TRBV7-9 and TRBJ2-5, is DTGVSQNPRHKITKRGQNVTFRCDPISEHNRLYWYRQTLGQGPEFLTYFQNEAQLEKSRLLSDRFSAERPKGSFSTLEIQRTEQGDSAMYLCASSRVQGPQETQYFGPGTRLLVL.